This TCR beta chain was found in a study of cytomegalovirus exposure and HLA in healthy donors. Across the study: In a previous analysis, around 110 million unique TCR beta sequences were found from 170 million or so T cells. An early release of data contained about 85 million unique TCRs, which came from HLA-typed donors.

The V end was cut by 4 bases, the J end by 7 bases, with 16 bases between. Germline V gene sequence: CDR1 MNHNY, CDR2 SVGAGI (reference sequence). CDR3 length: 15 residues. The study ran its PCR with 60 Vbeta and 13 Jbeta primers. TCRdb's copy holds only in-frame clones and misses some; the assay was immunoSEQ multiplex PCR. The sample carries around 100,000 clones, more than 75% recorded once. General study findings and limits: In a later analysis, a genetic analysis reported fewer productive-TCR N-insertions in an Asian-associated ancestry cluster than the cohort average. In a later analysis, HLA-associated TCR beta chains were more clonally expanded than equally common others.

This clone was found a few times. Its specificity is not known. The chain recombines TRBV6-6 with TRBJ1-4; D might be TRBD1 (5 bases). The TCR sequence derives from a woman younger than 30 in good health and CMV-seropositive. The sample comprised PBMCs. The CDR3 is CASSSRQPGGEKLFF. The CDR3 nucleotides read TGTGCCAGCAGTTCGCGACAGCCGGGGGGTGAAAAACTGTTTTTT.